The clone carrying this T cell receptor beta chain has a count of ten or more. The germline CDR1 and CDR2 sequences are MDHEN and SYDVKM. The germline V and J ends were trimmed by 5 bases and 9 bases, with 14 bases remaining between them. The CDR3 contains 13 residues. From the RT-PCR reads, TCRdb called clonotypes with MiXCR, one entry per CDR3 protein. This table holds roughly 540,000 distinct CDR3 sequences, approximately 20% found once. The entry originates in a study of response to subunit inactivated influenza vaccine. These data also featured in a second study, about T cells expressing NK-cell markers. That paper notes: Generation of TCR beta cDNA was performed by 5'RACE template switching incorporating UMIs. CD3+CD56+NKG2C+, CD3+CD56+NKG2C- and CD3+CD56-NKG2C+ T cells, once sorted, supplied the TCR beta repertoires. Dominant NKG2C+ clonotypes made up roughly 1.0-7.5% of CD8+ T cells in about six donors.

The genes are TRBV28 and TRBJ2-1; unclear D gene. The sequence derives from a man in his fifties who received an inactivated influenza vaccine. The sequencing used CD4+ T cells sorted from PBMCs, collected 11 to 12 days after vaccination. The CDR3 here is CASSVSIVGEQFF. The CDR3 bases are TGTGCCAGCAGTGTATCTATCGTTGGTGAGCAGTTCTTC.